The clone carrying this T cell receptor (beta chain) was seen more than once but under ten times. This record belongs to a study of beta chain features in type 1 diabetes. On the study more broadly: There were some 98 million sorted cells examined across all samples.

Purities over 98% were achieved in all sorted populations. Investigators reverse transcribed all isolated RNA, so they sequenced expressed TCRB transcripts. Clones were read by immunoSEQ multiplex PCR, and TCRdb kept only the in-frame ones, dropping some. This table has roughly 42,000 clones, 50% appearing once. This TCR came from a woman aged 25 to 45 in good health. The sample taken for sequencing was stem cell memory CD4+ T cells from blood.

The CDR3 region is CASSLAPGANTEAFF. CDR3 sequence (DNA): TGCGCCAGCAGCTTGGCCCCAGGGGCTAACACTGAAGCTTTCTTT. V usage is TRBV5-1 and J usage is TRBJ1-1, with D possibly matching TRBD1 (6 bases). The ends were cut back, 0 bases at V and 2 bases at J, with 11 bases in the middle. In germline, CDR1 is SGHRS, CDR2 YFSETQ. The CDR3 loop spans 15 amino acids.